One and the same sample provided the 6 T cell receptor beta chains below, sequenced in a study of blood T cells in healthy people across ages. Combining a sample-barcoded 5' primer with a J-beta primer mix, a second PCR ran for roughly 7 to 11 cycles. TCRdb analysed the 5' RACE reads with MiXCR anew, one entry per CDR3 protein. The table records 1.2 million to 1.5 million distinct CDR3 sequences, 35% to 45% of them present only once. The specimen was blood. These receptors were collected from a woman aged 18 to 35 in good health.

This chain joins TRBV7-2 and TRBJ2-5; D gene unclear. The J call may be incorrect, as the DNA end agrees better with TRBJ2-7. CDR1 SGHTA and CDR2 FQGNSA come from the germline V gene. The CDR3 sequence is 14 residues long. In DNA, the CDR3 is TGTGCCAGCAGCTTATCGGGCAGAGAATACGAGCAGTACTTC. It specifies CASSLSGREYEQYF.

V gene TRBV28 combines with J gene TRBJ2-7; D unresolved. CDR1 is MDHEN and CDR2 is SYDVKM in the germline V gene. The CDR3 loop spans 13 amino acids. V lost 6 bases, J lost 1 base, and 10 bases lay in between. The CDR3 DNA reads TGTGCCAGCAGACCCGGGCCATCCTACGAGCAGTACTTC. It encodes CASRPGPSYEQYF.

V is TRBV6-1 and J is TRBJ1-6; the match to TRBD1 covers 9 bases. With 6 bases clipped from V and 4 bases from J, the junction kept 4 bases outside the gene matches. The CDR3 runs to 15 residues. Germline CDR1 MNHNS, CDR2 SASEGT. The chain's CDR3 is CASRWDRDYNSPLHF. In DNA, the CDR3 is TGTGCCAGCAGATGGGACAGGGATTATAATTCACCCCTCCACTTT.

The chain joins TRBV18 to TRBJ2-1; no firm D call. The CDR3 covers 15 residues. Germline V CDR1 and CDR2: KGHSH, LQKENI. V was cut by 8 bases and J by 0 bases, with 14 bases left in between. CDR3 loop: CASAPLGSSYNEQFF. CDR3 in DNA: TGTGCCAGCGCCCCGCTGGGAAGCTCCTACAATGAGCAGTTCTTC.

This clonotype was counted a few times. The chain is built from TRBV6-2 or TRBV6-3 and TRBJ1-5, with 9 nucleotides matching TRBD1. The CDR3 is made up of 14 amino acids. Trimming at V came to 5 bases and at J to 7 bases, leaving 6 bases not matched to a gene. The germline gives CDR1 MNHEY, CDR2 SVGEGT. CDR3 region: CASSGDRVGQPQHF. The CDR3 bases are TGTGCCAGCAGTGGGGACAGGGTGGGCCAGCCCCAGCATTTT.

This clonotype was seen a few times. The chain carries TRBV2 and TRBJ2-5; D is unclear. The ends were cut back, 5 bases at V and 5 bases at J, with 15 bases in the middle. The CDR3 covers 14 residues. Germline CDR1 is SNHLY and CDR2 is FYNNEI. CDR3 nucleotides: TGTGCCAGCAGTAAGGCAACTACCCTTGAGACCCAGTACTTC. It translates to CASSKATTLETQYF.